These 6 T cell receptor beta chains were all obtained from the same sample, sequenced in a study of T cells after yellow fever vaccination. A single record per CDR3 protein comes from TCRdb applying MiXCR to the 5' RACE reads. Of 200,000 to 300,000 distinct CDR3 sequences in the sample, approximately 3.8% are singletons; the top ten hold under 20%. The sequenced sample was PBMCs, obtained 15 days after the yellow fever booster vaccination. The receptors were gathered from a man between 18 and 35 years old who received the YFV17D yellow fever vaccine.

This clonotype was seen ten or more times. For the CDR3, the DNA is TGTGCCAGCAGTTCCTCCGGGGGGTTGGGCAATCAGCCCCAGCATTTT. Translation gives CASSSSGGLGNQPQHF. This rearrangement joins TRBV6-2 or TRBV6-3 to TRBJ1-5; tentative D call: TRBD1 (5 bases). V was pared by 4 bases and J by 2 bases, with 15 bases between. The CDR3 contains 16 residues. CDR1 and CDR2 from the germline V gene are MNHEY and SVGEGT.

This clonotype has a handful of counts. The V and J genes are TRBV23-1 and TRBJ2-7; 8 bases fit TRBD2. TRBV23-1 is treated as an ORF (open reading frame) with a function not yet certain. The CDR3 has 15 residues. Trimming cost V 3 bases and J 6 bases; bases outside gene matches: 10. The CDR3 here is CASSQEKRLASEQYV. In nucleotides, the CDR3 is TGCGCCAGCAGTCAGGAAAAAAGACTAGCGAGCGAGCAGTACGTC.

At least ten counts were recorded for this clonotype. The chain is built from TRBV30 and TRBJ1-5; no definite D call. This CDR3 region has 13 residues. CDR1 is GTSNPN and CDR2 is SVGIG in the germline V gene (reference sequence). V shed 3 bases and J shed 7 bases, with 13 bases lying between them. CDR3 coding DNA: TGTGCCTGGAGCAGATCCTTAGAACAGCCCCAGCATTTT. Residues: CAWSRSLEQPQHF.

Many counts were recorded for this clonotype. V and J are TRBV23-1 and TRBJ2-1; D is undetermined. TRBV23-1 is labeled an ORF, and its function is uncertain. The V end was cut by 4 bases, the J end by 6 bases, with 4 bases between. The CDR3 is 11 residues long. The CDR3 DNA reads TGCGCCAGCAGTCGCCCCAATGAGCAGTTCTTC. Its protein product is CASSRPNEQFF.

This clonotype was picked up many times. The chain links TRBV7-2 to TRBJ1-6, with TRBD1 identical over 10 bases. Germline V gives CDR1 SGHTA, CDR2 FQGNSA. With V trimmed by 5 bases and J by 11 bases, 3 bases remained unmatched. This CDR3 spans 13 amino acids. CDR3 sequence reads: CASSPGTGAPLHF. For the CDR3, the DNA is TGTGCCAGCAGCCCAGGGACAGGGGCACCCCTCCACTTT.

The sample holds many counts of this clonotype. The chain employs TRBV7-9 and TRBJ2-7; D may be TRBD2 (6 bases). CDR1 and CDR2 (germline): SEHNR, FQNEAQ (reference sequence). This CDR3 is 15 amino acids long. Trimming took 5 bases from V and 9 from J, leaving 23 bases between them. Here the CDR3 reads CASSPPGGAKEGQYF. The CDR3 nucleotides read TGTGCCAGCAGCCCCCCAGGAGGGGCGAAAGAAGGGCAGTACTTC.